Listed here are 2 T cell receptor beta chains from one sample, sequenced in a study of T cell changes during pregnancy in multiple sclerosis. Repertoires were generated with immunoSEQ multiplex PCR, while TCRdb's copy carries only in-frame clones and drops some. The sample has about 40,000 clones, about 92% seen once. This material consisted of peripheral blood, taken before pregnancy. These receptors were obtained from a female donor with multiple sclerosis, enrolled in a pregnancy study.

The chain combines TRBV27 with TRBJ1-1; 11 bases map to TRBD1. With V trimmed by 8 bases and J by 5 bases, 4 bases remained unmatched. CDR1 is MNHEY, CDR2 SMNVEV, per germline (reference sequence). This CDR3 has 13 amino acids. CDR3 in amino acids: CASSGQGATEAFF. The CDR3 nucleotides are TGTGCCAGCTCCGGACAGGGGGCGACTGAAGCTTTCTTT.

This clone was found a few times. Here the CDR3 DNA reads TGTGCCAGCAGCTTGCCCCTCAGCGGGAGGGTGGGCGAGCAGTACTTC. Encoded protein: CASSLPLSGRVGEQYF. J is TRBJ2-7 and V is TRBV7-9; TRBD2 aligns across 10 bases. The CDR3 has 16 residues. CDR1 and CDR2 from the germline V gene are SEHNR and FQNEAQ (reference sequence). Germline trimming cut 3 bases from V and 6 bases from J; bases unmatched to any gene: 11.